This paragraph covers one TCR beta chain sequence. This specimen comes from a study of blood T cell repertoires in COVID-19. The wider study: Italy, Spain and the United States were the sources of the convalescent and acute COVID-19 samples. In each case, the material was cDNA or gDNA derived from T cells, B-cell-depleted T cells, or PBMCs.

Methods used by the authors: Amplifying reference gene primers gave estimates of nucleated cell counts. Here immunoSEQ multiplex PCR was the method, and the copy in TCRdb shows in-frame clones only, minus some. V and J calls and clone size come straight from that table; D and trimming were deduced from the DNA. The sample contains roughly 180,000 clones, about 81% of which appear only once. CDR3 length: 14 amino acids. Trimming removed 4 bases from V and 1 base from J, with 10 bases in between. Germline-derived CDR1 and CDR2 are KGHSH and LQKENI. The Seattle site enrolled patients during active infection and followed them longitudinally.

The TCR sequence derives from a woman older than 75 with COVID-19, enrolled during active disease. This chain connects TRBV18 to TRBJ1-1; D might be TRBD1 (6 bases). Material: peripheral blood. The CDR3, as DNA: TGTGCCAGCTCACTCTCAGGGGCGAACACTGAAGCTTTCTTT. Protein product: CASSLSGANTEAFF.